Listed here are 18 T cell receptor beta chains from one sample, sequenced in a study of early T cells in non-severe SARS-CoV-2 infection. Each CDR3 protein is one row after TCRdb ran MiXCR on the 5' RACE reads. The repertoire includes 85,000 to 100,000 distinct CDR3 sequences, about 11% of them detected once, and roughly 4.5% sits in the top ten. The material was whole blood, obtained at baseline. These receptor sequences come from an adult who was a healthcare worker with PCR-confirmed SARS-CoV-2 infection or an uninfected control (not recorded which).

In its sample, this clonotype was seen many times. The V call is TRBV5-1, the J call TRBJ2-5; 9 bases agree with TRBD2. This CDR3 spans 14 amino acids. Per germline, CDR1 SGHRS and CDR2 YFSETQ. The V and J ends lost 4 bases and 4 bases, in that order; junction bases with no gene match: 5. CDR3 region: CASSSGGRGETQYF. CDR3 nucleotides: TGCGCCAGCAGCAGCGGCGGGAGGGGAGAGACCCAGTACTTC.

This chain connects TRBV29-1 to TRBJ1-4; D is perhaps TRBD1 (6 bases). Germline V gene data show CDR1 as SQVTM and CDR2 as ANQGSEA. This CDR3 has 15 residues. V was pared by 3 bases and J by 0 bases, with 11 bases between. CDR3 nucleotide sequence: TGCAGCGTTGAGGACAGAATGGCAACTAATGAAAAACTGTTTTTT. Translated: CSVEDRMATNEKLFF.

In its sample, this clonotype was seen a few times. The J gene is TRBJ1-4, the V gene TRBV7-3; D is undetermined. Trimming pared 1 base from V and 0 bases from J, leaving 6 bases between. CDR3 length: 15 amino acids. The germline V gene has CDR1 SGHTA and CDR2 FQGTGA. CDR3: CASSLNITTNEKLFF. The CDR3 DNA follows: TGTGCCAGCAGCTTAAACATCACAACTAATGAAAAACTGTTTTTT.

This clonotype was seen only a few times. This chain joins TRBV20-1 and TRBJ2-5, with TRBD2 matching over 8 bases. The CDR3 is 15 residues long. CDR1 and CDR2 (germline): DFQATT, SNEGSKA (reference sequence). V lost 3 bases, J lost 1 base, and 7 bases stayed unmatched. CDR3 nucleotide sequence: TGCAGTGCTAGTATCCCCGGGAGGGCCCAAGAGACCCAGTACTTC. The encoded protein is CSASIPGRAQETQYF.

This clonotype was observed a handful of times. The chain links TRBV6-6 to TRBJ2-7; D is undetermined. Germline lookup yields CDR1 MNHNY and CDR2 SVGAGI (reference sequence). The CDR3 length is 14 residues. Trimming removed 0 bases from V and 2 bases from J, with 8 bases in between. The CDR3 nucleotides read TGTGCCAGCAGTTACTCTGACAAAGCCTACGAGCAGTACTTC. It specifies CASSYSDKAYEQYF.

This clonotype has at least ten counts. The rearrangement uses TRBV11-3 and TRBJ2-7; tentative D call: TRBD2 (6 bases). CDR3 length: 12 residues. The V and J ends lost 4 bases and 6 bases respectively, with 10 bases between them. Germline-derived CDR1 and CDR2 are SGHNT and YENEEA. For the CDR3, the DNA is TGTGCCAGCAGCTCAGGAGGGTTCGAGCAGTACTTC. Its protein product is CASSSGGFEQYF.

The sample holds a few counts of this clonotype. The chain combines TRBV2 with TRBJ1-1; possibly TRBD1 for D (6 bases). Trimming took 6 bases from V and 5 from J, leaving 16 bases between them. The CDR3 is 14 amino acids. Looked up from germline, CDR1 is SNHLY and CDR2 is FYNNEI. The CDR3 spells CASRKGQGRTEAFF. CDR3 nucleotide sequence: TGTGCCAGCAGGAAAGGGCAGGGGCGAACTGAAGCTTTCTTT.

This clonotype showed up just a few times. This chain links TRBV12-3 or TRBV12-4 with TRBJ2-1; D perhaps matches TRBD1 (5 bases). The CDR3 totals 14 residues. The ends were cut back, 7 bases at V and 8 bases at J, with 18 bases in the middle. The CDR3 DNA reads TGTGCCAGCACAGGGCGAAGGGTCCTGGATGAGCAGTTCTTC. Translation: CASTGRRVLDEQFF.

The rearrangement uses TRBV29-1 and TRBJ2-1; 7 bases align to TRBD2. The germline gives CDR1 SQVTM, CDR2 ANQGSEA. The CDR3 is made up of 12 amino acids. The V gene end was trimmed by 7 bases and the J gene end by 5 bases; junction bases not matched to a gene: 5. The CDR3 here is CSAGAGHNEQFF. The CDR3 DNA reads TGCAGCGCCGGAGCGGGACACAATGAGCAGTTCTTC.

There are many counts of this clonotype. The chain links TRBV7-3 to TRBJ2-1, with D tentatively TRBD2 (5 bases). With 5 bases removed from V and 0 bases from J, the gap between germline ends came to 14 bases. Germline CDR1 reads SGHTA; CDR2 reads FQGTGA. The CDR3 extends over 16 amino acids. This CDR3 is CASSLNPGSSYNEQFF. The CDR3 region has the DNA TGTGCCAGCAGCCTAAATCCGGGAAGCTCCTACAATGAGCAGTTCTTC. The full variable domain, with the rest looked up from reference TRBV7-3 and TRBJ2-1, is GAGVSQTPSNKVTEKGKYVELRCDPISGHTALYWYRQSLGQGPEFLIYFQGTGAADDSGLPNDRFFAVRPEGSVSTLKIQRTERGDSAVYLCASSLNPGSSYNEQFFGPGTRLTVL.

This clonotype was seen a handful of times. The V and J genes are TRBV10-3 and TRBJ2-7; 13 nucleotides agree with TRBD2. The CDR3 loop spans 15 amino acids. CDR1 is ENHRY, CDR2 SYGVKD, per germline. V lost 5 bases to trimming and J lost 5 bases; unmatched junction nucleotides: 6. This CDR3 reads CAISRLGTSGNEQYF. CDR3 in DNA: TGTGCCATCAGTAGGCTCGGGACTAGCGGGAACGAGCAGTACTTC.

This clonotype appeared many times. The chain couples TRBV2 to TRBJ2-3; 12 bases map to TRBD2. The CDR3 runs 16 residues. CDR1 and CDR2 (germline): SNHLY, FYNNEI. The trim removed 6 bases at V and 2 bases at J, leaving 6 bases unmatched. CDR3 amino acids: CASSAGLAGITDTQYF. CDR3 in DNA: TGTGCCAGCAGCGCTGGACTAGCGGGGATCACAGATACGCAGTATTTT.

The chain is built from TRBV7-2 and TRBJ2-5; 7 bases agree with TRBD1. The CDR3 contains 14 residues. CDR1 SGHTA and CDR2 FQGNSA come from the germline V gene. V gave up 4 bases and J gave up 9 bases; unmatched junction bases: 11. The CDR3 is CASSSGRDRYSQYF. CDR3 nucleotide sequence: TGTGCCAGCAGCTCAGGCCGGGACAGATACTCCCAGTACTTC.

This clonotype was seen ten or more times. The V gene is TRBV11-2, the J gene TRBJ1-2, with TRBD1 identical over 8 bases. The CDR3 extends over 14 amino acids. CDR1 is SGHAT and CDR2 is FQNNGV in the germline V gene. J gave up 7 bases and V 5 bases, and 9 bases lay outside the gene matches. CDR3: CASSPQGVFLGYTF. The CDR3 DNA reads as TGTGCCAGCAGCCCACAGGGGGTTTTCCTTGGCTACACCTTC.

This sequence joins TRBV9 and TRBJ2-6; D ambiguous. With 3 bases removed from V and 4 bases from J, the gap between germline ends came to 8 bases. This CDR3 has 14 amino acids. The V gene's germline CDR1 is SGDLS and CDR2 YYNGEE. CDR3 loop: CASSAPTGANVLTF. The CDR3 DNA sequence: TGTGCCAGCAGCGCCCCGACGGGGGCCAACGTCCTGACTTTC.

The chain is built from TRBV6-6 and TRBJ1-1; weak D call: TRBD1 (5 bases). Trimming stripped 2 bases from V and 1 base from J, with 11 bases between. Germline lookup yields CDR1 MNHNY and CDR2 SVGAGI (reference sequence). The CDR3 extends over 15 amino acids. The CDR3 sequence is CASSYPTEKNTEAFF. For the CDR3, the DNA is TGTGCCAGCAGTTACCCGACAGAGAAGAACACTGAAGCTTTCTTT.

In its sample, this clonotype was seen a few times. The chain employs TRBV5-4 and TRBJ2-1; 8 bases are shared with TRBD1. The germline CDR1 and CDR2 sequences are SGHNT and YYREEE (reference sequence). CDR3 length: 13 amino acids. With 4 bases clipped from V and 8 bases from J, the junction kept 5 bases outside the gene matches. As DNA, the CDR3 is TGTGCCAGCAGCCTGGACAGGGTCCATGAGCAGTTCTTC. Amino acids: CASSLDRVHEQFF.

This clonotype has a handful of counts. This rearrangement joins TRBV20-1 to TRBJ2-7; TRBD2 matches at 8 bases. This CDR3 has 13 residues. Germline V gene data show CDR1 as DFQATT and CDR2 as SNEGSKA (reference sequence). Trimming at V came to 0 bases and at J to 13 bases, leaving 11 bases not matched to a gene. For the CDR3, the DNA is TGCAGTGCTAGAGATGCACCCGGGAGGGGGAGTTACTTC. It specifies CSARDAPGRGSYF.